This T cell receptor beta chain was profiled in a study of blood T cell repertoires in COVID-19. V shed 8 bases, J shed 2 bases, and the junction held 12 bases outside the gene matches. Germline V gene data show CDR1 as MDHEN and CDR2 as SYDVKM. This CDR3 has 15 residues. This clone was observed once. Measured with immunoSEQ multiplex PCR; TCRdb has only the in-frame clones, and not every one. The profile covers 200,000 to 250,000 clones, with 87% appearing a single time and roughly 10% taken by the ten largest. The rearrangement uses TRBV28 and TRBJ2-7; 7 bases line up with TRBD2. This clonotype originated in a man aged 25 to 40 who had recovered from COVID-19. Sequenced sample: PBMCs or T cells enriched from blood (not recorded which). Here the CDR3 reads CASLGATGGTYEQYF. In DNA form, the CDR3 reads TGTGCCAGCCTAGGGGCGACGGGGGGAACCTACGAGCAGTACTTC.